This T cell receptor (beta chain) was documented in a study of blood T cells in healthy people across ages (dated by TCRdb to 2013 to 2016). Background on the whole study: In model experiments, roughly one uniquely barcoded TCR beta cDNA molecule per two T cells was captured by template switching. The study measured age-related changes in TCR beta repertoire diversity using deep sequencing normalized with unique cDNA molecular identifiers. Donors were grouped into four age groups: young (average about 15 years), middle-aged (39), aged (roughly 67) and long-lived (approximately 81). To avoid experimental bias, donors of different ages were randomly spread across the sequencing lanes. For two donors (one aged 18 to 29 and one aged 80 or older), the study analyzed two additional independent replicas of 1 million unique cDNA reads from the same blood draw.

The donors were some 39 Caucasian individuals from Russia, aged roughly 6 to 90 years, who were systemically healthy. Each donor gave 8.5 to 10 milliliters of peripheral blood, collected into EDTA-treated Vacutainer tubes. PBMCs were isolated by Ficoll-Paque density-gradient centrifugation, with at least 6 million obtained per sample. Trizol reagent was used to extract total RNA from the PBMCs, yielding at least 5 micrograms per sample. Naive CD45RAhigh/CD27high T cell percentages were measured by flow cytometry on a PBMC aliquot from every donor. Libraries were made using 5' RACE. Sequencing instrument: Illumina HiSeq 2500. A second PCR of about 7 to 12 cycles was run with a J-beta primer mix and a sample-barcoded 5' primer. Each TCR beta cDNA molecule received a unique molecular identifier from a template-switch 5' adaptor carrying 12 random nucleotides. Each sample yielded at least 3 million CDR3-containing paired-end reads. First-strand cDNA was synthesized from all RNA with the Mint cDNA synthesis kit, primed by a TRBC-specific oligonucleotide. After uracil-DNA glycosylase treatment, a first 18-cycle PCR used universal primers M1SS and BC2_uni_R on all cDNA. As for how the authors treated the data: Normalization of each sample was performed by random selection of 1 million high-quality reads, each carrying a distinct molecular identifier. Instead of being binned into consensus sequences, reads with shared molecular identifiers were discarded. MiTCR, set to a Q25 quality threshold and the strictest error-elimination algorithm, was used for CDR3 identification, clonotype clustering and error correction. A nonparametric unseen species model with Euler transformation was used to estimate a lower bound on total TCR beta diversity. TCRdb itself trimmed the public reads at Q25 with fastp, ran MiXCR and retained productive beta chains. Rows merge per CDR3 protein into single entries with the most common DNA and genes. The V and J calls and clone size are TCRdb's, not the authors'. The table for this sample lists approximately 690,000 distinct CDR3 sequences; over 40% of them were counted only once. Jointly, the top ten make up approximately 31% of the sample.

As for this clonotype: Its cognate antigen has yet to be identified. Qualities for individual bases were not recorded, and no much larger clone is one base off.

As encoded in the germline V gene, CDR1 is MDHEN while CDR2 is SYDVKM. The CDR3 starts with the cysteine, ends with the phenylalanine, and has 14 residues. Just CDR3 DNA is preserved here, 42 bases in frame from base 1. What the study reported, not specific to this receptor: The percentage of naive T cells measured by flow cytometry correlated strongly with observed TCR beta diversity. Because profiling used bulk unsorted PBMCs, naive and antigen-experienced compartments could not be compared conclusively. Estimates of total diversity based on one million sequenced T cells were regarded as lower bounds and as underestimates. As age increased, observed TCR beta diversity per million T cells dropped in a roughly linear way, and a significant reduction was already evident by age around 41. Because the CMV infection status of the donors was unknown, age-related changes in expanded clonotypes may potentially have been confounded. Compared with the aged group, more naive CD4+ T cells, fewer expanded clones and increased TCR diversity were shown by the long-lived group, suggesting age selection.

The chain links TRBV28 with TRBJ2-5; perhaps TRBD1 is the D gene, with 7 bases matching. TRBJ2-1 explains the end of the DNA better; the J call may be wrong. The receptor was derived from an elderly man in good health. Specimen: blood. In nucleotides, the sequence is TGTGCCAGCAGTGGCGGGACAGACCTGGAGACCCAGTTCTTC. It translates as CASSGGTDLETQFF.